This section outlines one TCR beta chain sequence together with its context. This CDR3 has 18 amino acids. The ends lost 8 bases at V and 4 bases at J; junction bases unmatched: 13. The method was immunoSEQ multiplex PCR; TCRdb's version includes in-frame clones alone and lacks a portion of them. The data show roughly 140,000 clones, 70% to 90% seen once. The data originate from a study of blood T cell repertoires in COVID-19. Across the study: Some COVID-19 samples were acute and others convalescent; all came from the United States, Italy and Spain. T cells, B-cell-depleted T cells, or PBMCs provided the cDNA or gDNA that served as material.

The study assigned cohorts using participant-reported clinical history. This TCR was recovered from a woman between 40 and 55 years old who had recovered from COVID-19. The J gene is TRBJ2-1, the V gene TRBV23-1; 14 bases match TRBD2. TRBV23-1 is marked as an open reading frame, function uncertain. The source material was PBMCs or T cells enriched from blood (not recorded which). The CDR3 coding sequence is TGCGCCAGCGGGACTAGCGGGAGAAGTTCGATTGTATACAATGAGCAGTTCTTC. This gives the protein CASGTSGRSSIVYNEQFF.